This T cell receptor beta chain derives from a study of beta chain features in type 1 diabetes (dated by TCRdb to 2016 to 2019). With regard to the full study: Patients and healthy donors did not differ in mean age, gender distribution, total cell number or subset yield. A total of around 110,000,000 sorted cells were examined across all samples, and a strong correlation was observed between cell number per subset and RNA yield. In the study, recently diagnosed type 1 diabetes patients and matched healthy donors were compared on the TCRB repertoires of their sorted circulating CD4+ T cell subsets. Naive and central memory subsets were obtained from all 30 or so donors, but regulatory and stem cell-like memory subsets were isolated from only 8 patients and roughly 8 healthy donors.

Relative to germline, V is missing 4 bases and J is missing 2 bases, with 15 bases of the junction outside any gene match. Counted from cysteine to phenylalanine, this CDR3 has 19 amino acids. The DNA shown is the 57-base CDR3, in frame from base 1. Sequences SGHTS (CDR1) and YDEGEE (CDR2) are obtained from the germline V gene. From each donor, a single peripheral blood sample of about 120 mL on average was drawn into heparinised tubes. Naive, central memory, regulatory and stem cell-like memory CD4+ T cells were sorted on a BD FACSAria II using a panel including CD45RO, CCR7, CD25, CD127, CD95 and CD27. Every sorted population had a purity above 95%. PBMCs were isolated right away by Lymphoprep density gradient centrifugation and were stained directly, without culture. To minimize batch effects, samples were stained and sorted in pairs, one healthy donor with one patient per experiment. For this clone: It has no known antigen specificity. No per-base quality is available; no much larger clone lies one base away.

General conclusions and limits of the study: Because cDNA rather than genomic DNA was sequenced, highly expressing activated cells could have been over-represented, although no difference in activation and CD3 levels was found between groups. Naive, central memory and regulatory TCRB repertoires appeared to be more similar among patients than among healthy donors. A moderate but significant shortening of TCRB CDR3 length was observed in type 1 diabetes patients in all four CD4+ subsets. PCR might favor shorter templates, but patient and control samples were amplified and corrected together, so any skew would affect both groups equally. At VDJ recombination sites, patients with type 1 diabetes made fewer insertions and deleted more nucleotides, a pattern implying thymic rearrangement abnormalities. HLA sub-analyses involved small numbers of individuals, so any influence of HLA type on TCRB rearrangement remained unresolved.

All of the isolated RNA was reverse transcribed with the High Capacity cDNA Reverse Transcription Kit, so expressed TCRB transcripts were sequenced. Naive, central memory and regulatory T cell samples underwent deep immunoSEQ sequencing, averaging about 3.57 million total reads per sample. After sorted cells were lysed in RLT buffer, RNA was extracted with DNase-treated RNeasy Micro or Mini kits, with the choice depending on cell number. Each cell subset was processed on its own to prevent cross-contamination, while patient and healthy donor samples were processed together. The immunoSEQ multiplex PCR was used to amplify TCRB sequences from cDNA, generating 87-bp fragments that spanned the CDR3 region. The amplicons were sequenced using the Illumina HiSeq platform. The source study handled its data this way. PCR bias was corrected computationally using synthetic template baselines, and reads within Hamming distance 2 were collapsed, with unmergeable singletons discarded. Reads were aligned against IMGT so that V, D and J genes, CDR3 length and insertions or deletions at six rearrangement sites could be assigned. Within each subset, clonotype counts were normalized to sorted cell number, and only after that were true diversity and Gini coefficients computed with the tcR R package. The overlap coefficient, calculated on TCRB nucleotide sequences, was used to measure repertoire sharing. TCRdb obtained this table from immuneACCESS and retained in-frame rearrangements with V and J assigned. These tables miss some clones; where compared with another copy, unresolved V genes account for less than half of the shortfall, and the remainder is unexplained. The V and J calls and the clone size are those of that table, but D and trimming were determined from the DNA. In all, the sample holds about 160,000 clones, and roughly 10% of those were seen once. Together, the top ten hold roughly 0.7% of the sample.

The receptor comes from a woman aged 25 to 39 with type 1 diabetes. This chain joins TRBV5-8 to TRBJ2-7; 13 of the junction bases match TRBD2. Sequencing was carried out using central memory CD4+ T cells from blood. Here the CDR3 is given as CASSNGDETSGRRTYEQYF. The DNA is TGTGCCAGCAGCAATGGGGATGAGACTAGCGGGAGGAGAACCTACGAGCAGTACTTC.